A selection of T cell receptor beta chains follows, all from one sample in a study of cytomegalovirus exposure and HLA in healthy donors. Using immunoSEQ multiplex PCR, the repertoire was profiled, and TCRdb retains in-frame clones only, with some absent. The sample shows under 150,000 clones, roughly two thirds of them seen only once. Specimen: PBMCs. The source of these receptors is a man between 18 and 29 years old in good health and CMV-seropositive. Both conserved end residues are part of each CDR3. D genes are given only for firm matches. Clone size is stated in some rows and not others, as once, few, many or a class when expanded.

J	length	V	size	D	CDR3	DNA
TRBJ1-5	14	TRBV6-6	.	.	CASSYRGSNQPQHF	TGTGCCAGCAGTTACCGGGGTAGCAATCAGCCCCAGCATTTT
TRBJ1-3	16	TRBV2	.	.	CASSDVSGFSGNTIYF	TGTGCCAGCAGTGATGTTTCGGGGTTCTCTGGAAACACCATATATTTT
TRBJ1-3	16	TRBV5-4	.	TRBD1	CASSLITGGAGNTIYF	TGTGCCAGCAGCTTGATTACAGGGGGCGCCGGAAACACCATATATTTT
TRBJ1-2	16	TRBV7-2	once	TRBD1	CASSPPGQGAVDGYTF	TGTGCCAGCAGCCCACCGGGACAGGGGGCTGTCGATGGCTACACCTTC
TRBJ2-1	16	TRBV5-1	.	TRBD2	CASSSSTSGGYNEQFF	TGCGCCAGCAGCTCCTCGACTAGCGGGGGGTACAATGAGCAGTTCTTC
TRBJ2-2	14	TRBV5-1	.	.	CASSTSGLTGELFF	TGCGCCAGCAGTACGTCAGGCCTCACCGGGGAGCTGTTTTTT
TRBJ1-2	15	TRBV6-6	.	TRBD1	CASSDRAGQGIIYTF	TGTGCCAGCAGTGACCGGGCGGGACAGGGTATCATCTACACCTTC
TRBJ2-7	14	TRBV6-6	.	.	CASSYGRARDEQYF	TGTGCCAGCAGTTACGGTCGAGCTCGCGACGAGCAGTACTTC
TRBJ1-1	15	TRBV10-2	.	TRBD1	CASRRGPDRATEAFF	TGCGCCAGCAGACGAGGACCCGACAGGGCGACTGAAGCTTTCTTT
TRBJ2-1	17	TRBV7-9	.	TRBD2	CASSLRASGLIRNEQFF	TGTGCCAGCAGCTTAAGGGCTAGCGGGCTTATTCGGAATGAGCAGTTCTTC
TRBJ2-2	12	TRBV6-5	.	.	CASSYGQGELFF	TGTGCCAGCAGTTACGGACAGGGGGAGCTGTTTTTT
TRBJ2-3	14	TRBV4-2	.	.	CASSQDSSADTQYF	TGTGCCAGCAGCCAAGATTCTTCTGCGGATACGCAGTATTTT
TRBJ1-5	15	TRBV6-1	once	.	CASRGGTKWRQPQHF	TGTGCCAGCAGGGGGGGGACAAAGTGGCGCCAGCCCCAGCATTTT
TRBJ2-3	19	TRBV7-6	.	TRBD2	CASSSYRPKTSGGADTQYF	TGTGCCAGCAGCTCCTACCGACCTAAGACTAGCGGGGGGGCAGATACGCAGTATTTT
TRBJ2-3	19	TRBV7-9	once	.	CASSSMATTRRGMEDTQYF	TGTGCCAGCAGCTCAATGGCCACGACAAGGAGGGGTATGGAGGATACGCAGTATTTT
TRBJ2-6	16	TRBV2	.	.	CASSVGGSSGANVLTF	TGTGCCAGCAGTGTCGGGGGAAGCTCTGGGGCCAACGTCCTGACTTTC
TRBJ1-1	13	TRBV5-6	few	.	CASSPGWSTEAFF	TGTGCCAGCAGCCCAGGGTGGTCCACTGAAGCTTTCTTT
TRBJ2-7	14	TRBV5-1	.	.	CASSLVPGSGEQYF	TGCGCCAGCAGCTTGGTGCCGGGAAGTGGCGAGCAGTACTTC
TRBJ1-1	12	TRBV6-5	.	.	CASSLGDTEAFF	TGTGCCAGCAGTCTAGGGGACACTGAAGCTTTCTTT
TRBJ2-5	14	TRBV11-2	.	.	CASSLTTAQETQYF	TGTGCCAGCAGCCTAACCACCGCCCAAGAGACCCAGTACTTC
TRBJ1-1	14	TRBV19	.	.	CASSILESDTEAFF	TGTGCCAGTAGTATTCTAGAGTCGGACACTGAAGCTTTCTTT
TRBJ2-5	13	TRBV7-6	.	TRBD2	CASCGTSGETQYF	TGTGCCAGCTGCGGGACTAGCGGTGAGACCCAGTACTTC
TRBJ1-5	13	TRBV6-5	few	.	CASSSGPLQPQHF	TGTGCCAGCAGTTCTGGGCCCCTACAGCCCCAGCATTTT
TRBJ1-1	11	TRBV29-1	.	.	CSVEYVGGAFF	TGCAGCGTTGAATATGTAGGGGGAGCTTTCTTT
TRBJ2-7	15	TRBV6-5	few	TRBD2	CASSRTSGGSYEQYF	TGTGCCAGCAGCCGGACTAGCGGGGGTTCCTACGAGCAGTACTTC
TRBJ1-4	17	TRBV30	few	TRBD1	CAWTQGDRGRLFEKLFF	TGTGCCTGGACCCAGGGGGACAGGGGGCGTCTTTTTGAAAAACTGTTTTTT
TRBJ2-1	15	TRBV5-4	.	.	CASSLGGSGYNEQFF	TGTGCCAGCAGCTTGGGGGGCAGTGGCTACAATGAGCAGTTCTTC
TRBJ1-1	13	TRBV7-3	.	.	CASSADSNTEAFF	TGTGCCAGCAGTGCGGACAGCAACACTGAAGCTTTCTTT
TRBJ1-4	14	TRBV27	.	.	CASQRTATNEKLFF	TGTGCCAGCCAGAGGACAGCAACTAATGAAAAACTGTTTTTT
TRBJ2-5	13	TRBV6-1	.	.	CASRGGGRETQYF	TGTGCCAGCAGGGGGGGTGGGCGAGAGACCCAGTACTTC
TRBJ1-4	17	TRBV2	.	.	CASSEAPGGDHNEKLFF	TGTGCCAGCAGTGAAGCTCCTGGAGGGGACCACAATGAAAAACTGTTTTTT
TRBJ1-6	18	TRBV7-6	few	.	CASSETERSSSYNSPLHF	TGTGCCAGCAGCGAGACAGAACGCTCGAGCTCCTATAATTCACCCCTCCACTTT
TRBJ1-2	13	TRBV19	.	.	CASIETQGYGYTF	TGTGCCAGTATCGAAACACAGGGATATGGCTACACCTTC
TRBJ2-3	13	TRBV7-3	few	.	CASSLDTTDTQYF	TGTGCCAGCAGCTTGGACACCACAGATACGCAGTATTTT
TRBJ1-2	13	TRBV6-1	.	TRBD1	CASRGQGGDGYTF	TGTGCCAGCAGGGGACAGGGAGGGGATGGCTACACCTTC
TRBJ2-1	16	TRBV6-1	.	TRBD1	CASSEFGQGQYNEQFF	TGTGCCAGCAGTGAATTTGGACAGGGGCAGTACAATGAGCAGTTCTTC
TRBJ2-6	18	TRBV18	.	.	CASSPVHTVGSGANVLTF	TGTGCCAGCTCACCAGTTCACACCGTTGGCTCTGGGGCCAACGTCCTGACTTTC
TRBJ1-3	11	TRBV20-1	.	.	CSVEDGNTIYF	TGCAGTGTCGAGGATGGAAACACCATATATTTT
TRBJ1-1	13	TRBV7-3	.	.	CASSLTGGTEAFF	TGTGCCAGCAGCTTAACGGGGGGCACTGAAGCTTTCTTT
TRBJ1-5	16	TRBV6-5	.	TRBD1	CASSSLQGPRNQPQHF	TGTGCCAGCAGTTCACTACAGGGGCCCCGCAATCAGCCCCAGCATTTT
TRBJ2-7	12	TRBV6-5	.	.	CASSYGGREQYF	TGTGCCAGCAGTTACGGGGGGAGGGAGCAGTACTTC
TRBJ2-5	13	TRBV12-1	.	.	CASSRGVEGTQYF	TGTGCCAGCAGCCGCGGAGTTGAAGGGACCCAGTACTTC
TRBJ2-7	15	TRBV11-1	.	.	CASSFGDRSMYEQYF	TGTGCCAGCAGCTTCGGAGACAGGTCAATGTACGAGCAGTACTTC
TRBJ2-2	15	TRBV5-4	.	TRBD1	CASSLERGRTGELFF	TGTGCCAGCAGCTTGGAAAGGGGGCGAACCGGGGAGCTGTTTTTT
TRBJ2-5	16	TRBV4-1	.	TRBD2	CASSQGLLGGRETQYF	TGCGCCAGCAGCCAAGGCCTACTCGGGGGGAGGGAGACCCAGTACTTC
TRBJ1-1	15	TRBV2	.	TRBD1	CASSEGDRANTEAFF	TGTGCCAGCAGTGAGGGGGACAGGGCGAACACTGAAGCTTTCTTT
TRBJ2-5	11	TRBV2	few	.	CASRTMETQYF	TGTGCCAGCAGGACAATGGAGACCCAGTACTTC
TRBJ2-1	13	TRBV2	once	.	CAGRGEGLNEQFF	TGTGCCGGCCGCGGTGAAGGCTTAAATGAGCAGTTCTTC
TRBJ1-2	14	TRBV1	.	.	CTSSRQGGLYGYTF	TGCACCAGCAGCCGGCAGGGGGGCCTCTATGGCTACACCTTC
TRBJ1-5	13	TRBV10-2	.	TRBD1	CASSSQGGQPQHF	TGCGCCAGCTCGTCACAGGGGGGACAGCCCCAGCATTTT
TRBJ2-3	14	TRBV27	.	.	CASGSSLNTDTQYF	TGTGCCAGTGGGTCCTCACTAAACACAGATACGCAGTATTTT
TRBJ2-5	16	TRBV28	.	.	CASSLPGALGQETQYF	TGTGCCAGCAGTTTGCCAGGGGCCCTCGGGCAAGAGACCCAGTACTTC
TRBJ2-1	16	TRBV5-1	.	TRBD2	CASSLPPTSFDREQFF	TGCGCCAGCAGCTTGCCTCCGACTAGCTTCGACCGTGAGCAGTTCTTC
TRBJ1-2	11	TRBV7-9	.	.	CASSWTWGYPF	TGTGCCAGCAGCTGGACCTGGGGCTACCCCTTC